This TCR beta chain was retrieved from a study of blood T cells in healthy people across ages. CDR1 is LGHDT, CDR2 YNNKEL, per germline (reference sequence). The CDR3 sequence is 16 residues long. The V gene end was trimmed by 4 bases and the J gene end by 7 bases; junction bases not matched to a gene: 10. Together with a sample-barcoded 5' primer, a J-beta primer mix was included in a second PCR lasting about 7 to 11 cycles. One entry per CDR3 protein results from TCRdb running MiXCR on the 5' RACE reads. The sample yields some 800,000 distinct CDR3 sequences, about 42% seen once. Source material: blood. This chain uses TRBV3-1 with TRBJ1-6; 7 positions agree with TRBD1. The sequence was collected from a man aged 55 to 70 in good health. This CDR3 reads CASSPHHQGGNSPLHF. The CDR3 bases are TGTGCCAGCAGCCCACACCACCAGGGGGGGAATTCACCCCTCCACTTT.